This T cell receptor (beta chain) was observed in a study of OX40 agonist ivuxolimab in advanced cancers. Germline CDR1 and CDR2: SGHRS and YFSETQ. The CDR3 runs 14 residues. The ends were cut back, 4 bases at V and 7 bases at J, with 15 bases in the middle. This clone was seen once. What it binds is unknown. Overall study findings and caveats: CD4+ T cells averaged fewer expanded clones than CD8+ T cells.

Measured with immunoSEQ multiplex PCR; TCRdb has only the in-frame clones, and not every one. The table has about 82,000 clones, about 91% seen once. The receptor was isolated from an adult with an advanced solid tumor such as melanoma, head and neck, liver or kidney cancer. The source material was CD4+ or CD8+ T cells sorted from blood, sampled in a trial of the OX40 agonist ivuxolimab. The rearrangement links TRBV5-1 to TRBJ2-1; D call uncertain. CDR3: CASSPSPNGNEQFF. The CDR3 DNA follows: TGCGCCAGCAGCCCTTCTCCAAATGGTAATGAGCAGTTCTTC.